This entry lists 27 T cell receptor beta chains sequenced from one sample in a study of blood T cell repertoires in COVID-19. Repertoires were generated with immunoSEQ multiplex PCR, while TCRdb's copy carries only in-frame clones and drops some. The sample carries over 150,000 clones, roughly 88% recorded once. The sequenced material came from peripheral blood. The receptor source for this set is a man aged 55 to 70 with COVID-19, enrolled during active disease.

The chain combines TRBV7-8 with TRBJ2-7, with D unclear. V was clipped by 3 bases and J by 0 bases, with 9 bases between them. CDR1 is SGHVS and CDR2 is FQNEAQ in the germline V gene. The length of the CDR3 is 14 residues. CDR3 sequence reads: CASSFRRSSYEQYF. The DNA of the CDR3 is TGTGCCAGCAGCTTCCGACGGAGCTCCTACGAGCAGTACTTC.

This clone came up once. The rearrangement uses TRBV5-1 and TRBJ2-5; tentatively, D is TRBD2 (5 bases). Germline V gene sequence: CDR1 SGHRS, CDR2 YFSETQ. The CDR3 sequence is 13 residues long. V was trimmed by 4 bases and J by 2 bases, leaving 9 bases between them. The CDR3 is CASSILGQETQYF. CDR3 bases: TGCGCCAGCAGCATACTAGGACAAGAGACCCAGTACTTC.

The CDR3 loop is CAIGSPGGGYTF. Here the CDR3 DNA reads TGTGCCATCGGATCTCCCGGGGGTGGCTACACCTTC. V and J are TRBV6-6 and TRBJ1-2; the D gene is possibly TRBD1 (5 bases). This CDR3 is 12 amino acids long. Trimming left V 10 bases short and J 7 bases short, with 16 bases between. Germline V gives CDR1 MNHNY, CDR2 SVGAGI (reference sequence).

The rearrangement joins TRBV5-5 to TRBJ2-7; the match to TRBD2 covers 7 bases. The length of the CDR3 is 14 residues. V gave up 6 bases and J gave up 6 bases; unmatched junction bases: 12. Germline CDR1 is SGHKS and CDR2 is YYEKEE (reference sequence). The CDR3 is CASTIDWREGEQYF. The CDR3 DNA follows: TGTGCCAGCACCATTGACTGGAGGGAGGGCGAGCAGTACTTC.

The J gene is TRBJ1-1, the V gene TRBV20-1; no clear D. The CDR3 has 11 amino acids. Per the germline V gene, CDR1 is DFQATT and CDR2 is SNEGSKA (reference sequence). V was trimmed by 3 bases and J by 11 bases, leaving 13 bases between them. Here the CDR3 DNA reads TGCAGTGCTAGGCCGAGGGCCGGGGCTTTCTTT. Its translation: CSARPRAGAFF.

The chain recombines TRBV5-4 with TRBJ1-4; D is ambiguous. This CDR3 has 15 amino acids. Per the germline V gene, CDR1 is SGHNT and CDR2 is YYREEE (reference sequence). V was cut by 4 bases and J by 8 bases, with 18 bases left in between. The DNA of the CDR3 is TGTGCCAGCAGCACTGGCGGGCCTACCGGGGAAAAACTGTTTTTT. It codes for CASSTGGPTGEKLFF.

V usage is TRBV28 and J usage is TRBJ2-1; possibly TRBD2 for D (5 bases). The germline V gene encodes CDR1 MDHEN and CDR2 SYDVKM. Trimming pared 5 bases from V and 5 bases from J, leaving 16 bases between. The CDR3 sequence is 15 residues long. The CDR3 protein is CASSEQKRSNNEQFF. CDR3 sequence (DNA): TGTGCCAGCAGTGAACAGAAGCGGTCCAACAATGAGCAGTTCTTC.

The chain couples TRBV6-6 to TRBJ2-7; 11 bases align to TRBD1. CDR1 is MNHNY, CDR2 SVGAGI, per germline (reference sequence). There are 12 residues in the CDR3. With 11 bases clipped from V and 6 bases from J, the junction kept 6 bases outside the gene matches. In DNA, the CDR3 is TGTGCCGCTGGACAGGGGGCGCTCGAGCAGTACTTC. It specifies CAAGQGALEQYF.

The gene calls are TRBV19 and TRBJ1-2; D unclear. Germline assignment: CDR1 LNHDA and CDR2 SQIVND (reference sequence). Trimming took 2 bases from V and 0 from J, leaving 10 bases between them. The CDR3 is made up of 15 amino acids. This chain's CDR3 is CASSIIQAPNYGYTF. The CDR3 nucleotides are TGTGCCAGTAGTATAATCCAGGCACCTAACTATGGCTACACCTTC.

The CDR3 DNA follows: TGCAGCGTTGGTAGCGGTAATGGGGATGAGCAGTTCTTC. This encodes CSVGSGNGDEQFF. The rearrangement links TRBV29-1 to TRBJ2-1; D possibly corresponds to TRBD2 (6 bases). The V gene lost 4 bases and the J gene lost 8 bases, with 15 bases spanning the gap. Per the germline V gene, CDR1 is SQVTM and CDR2 is ANQGSEA. CDR3 length: 13 residues.

The chain employs TRBV7-9 and TRBJ1-1; maybe TRBD1 (6 bases). The ends were cut back, 5 bases at V and 7 bases at J, with 8 bases in the middle. This CDR3 is built from 11 residues. Germline V lookup: CDR1 SEHNR, CDR2 FQNEAQ (reference sequence). The CDR3: CASSPDSEAFF. DNA for the CDR3: TGTGCCAGCAGCCCGGACAGTGAAGCTTTCTTT.

The chain couples TRBV7-6 to TRBJ1-1, with TRBD1 matching over 8 bases. The CDR3 loop spans 18 amino acids. The V gene's germline CDR1 is SGHVS and CDR2 FNYEAQ. The V gene end was trimmed by 1 base and the J gene end by 3 bases; junction bases not matched to a gene: 13. The CDR3 loop is CASSLEDRAGGKDTEAFF. The CDR3 nucleotides are TGTGCCAGCAGCTTAGAGGACAGGGCAGGAGGGAAGGACACTGAAGCTTTCTTT.

V gene TRBV28 combines with J gene TRBJ1-2; D is ambiguous. This CDR3 is 17 amino acids long. Germline CDR1 MDHEN, CDR2 SYDVKM. With 2 bases removed from V and 2 bases from J, the gap between germline ends came to 18 bases. The CDR3 bases are TGTGCCAGCAGTTTAATCTTCCCAGAGAGGAGGAACTATGGCTACACCTTC. As protein: CASSLIFPERRNYGYTF.

The chain couples TRBV10-3 to TRBJ2-5; a possible D gene is TRBD2 (7 bases). Germline lookup yields CDR1 ENHRY and CDR2 SYGVKD. This CDR3 comprises 14 residues. V was cut by 5 bases and J by 5 bases, with 15 bases left in between. The CDR3 sequence is CAISSGEGGETQYF. CDR3 in DNA: TGTGCCATCAGTTCAGGGGAGGGTGGCGAGACCCAGTACTTC.

This clone showed up just a few times. This rearrangement joins TRBV19 to TRBJ1-2; D is possibly TRBD1 (6 bases). V lost 4 bases, J lost 2 bases, and 8 bases lay in between. The CDR3 sequence is 13 residues long. Germline CDR1 reads LNHDA; CDR2 reads SQIVND (reference sequence). The CDR3 DNA is TGTGCCAGTAGTAGCCAGGGGAACTATGGCTACACCTTC. Its translation is CASSSQGNYGYTF.

This chain links TRBV3-1 (or the pseudogene TRBV3-2) with TRBJ2-3, with D possibly being TRBD2 (5 bases). This CDR3 is built from 17 residues. V was cut by 0 bases and J by 1 base, with 14 bases left in between. From germline, CDR1 is LGHDT and CDR2 YNNKEL (reference sequence). The CDR3 DNA reads TGTGCCAGCAGCCAAGATGGGCGATCCGGGGGCACAGATACGCAGTATTTT. Translating it yields CASSQDGRSGGTDTQYF.

The J gene is TRBJ2-7, the V gene TRBV5-1; D gene ambiguous. The germline V and J ends were trimmed by 3 bases and 0 bases, with 16 bases remaining between them. The CDR3 is 16 amino acids. Germline CDR1 and CDR2: SGHRS and YFSETQ. The chain's CDR3 is CASSSSGRPSSYEQYF. CDR3 sequence (DNA): TGCGCCAGCAGCTCTTCAGGCAGACCAAGCTCCTACGAGCAGTACTTC.

The J gene is TRBJ2-5, the V gene TRBV7-2; 7 bases line up with TRBD2. The V and J ends lost 5 bases and 3 bases, in that order; junction bases with no gene match: 12. The CDR3 spans 16 residues. Germline V CDR1 and CDR2: SGHTA, FQGNSA. The CDR3, as DNA: TGTGCCAGCAGCCCAGCGGGAATTCGGGTGAAAGAGACCCAGTACTTC. Amino acid sequence: CASSPAGIRVKETQYF.

This clone has more than one count but fewer than ten. V usage is TRBV11-3 and J usage is TRBJ1-1, with D tentatively TRBD1 (5 bases). This CDR3 is built from 14 residues. CDR1 is SGHNT and CDR2 is YENEEA in the germline V gene. V dropped 0 bases and J dropped 1 base, with 6 bases sitting between them. The CDR3 is CASSLETGNTEAFF. CDR3 in DNA: TGTGCCAGCAGCTTAGAAACAGGGAACACTGAAGCTTTCTTT.

The chain is built from TRBV7-2 and TRBJ2-1; 9 bases match TRBD2. CDR1 is SGHTA and CDR2 is FQGNSA in the germline V gene. J was trimmed by 2 bases and V by 2 bases; bases with no gene match: 10. The CDR3 contains 18 residues. The CDR3 loop is CASSLSLSGSITYNEQFF. The CDR3, as DNA: TGTGCCAGCAGCTTATCGCTTAGCGGGAGTATCACCTACAATGAGCAGTTCTTC.

This sequence joins TRBV24-1 and TRBJ1-5; 9 nucleotides agree with TRBD1. CDR1 is KGHDR, CDR2 SFDVKD, per germline. The CDR3 has 16 amino acids. Trimming cost V 2 bases and J 4 bases; bases outside gene matches: 5. For the CDR3, the DNA is TGTGCCACCAGTGATTCGACGACAGGGGGGAATCAGCCCCAGCATTTT. Translating it yields CATSDSTTGGNQPQHF.

The rearrangement uses TRBV6-2 or TRBV6-3 and TRBJ2-5; 8 bases are shared with TRBD2. Germline assignment: CDR1 MNHEY and CDR2 SVGEGT. Unmatched junction bases numbered 8, after V lost 2 bases and J lost 3 bases. The CDR3 has 16 amino acids. CDR3 DNA sequence: TGTGCCAGCAGTTACGGGGCCGGGACTAGGGAAGAGACCCAGTACTTC. It encodes CASSYGAGTREETQYF.

In this sample, this clone turned up once. V usage is TRBV24-1 and J usage is TRBJ1-2; TRBD1 is a possible D gene (6 bases). In germline, CDR1 is KGHDR, CDR2 SFDVKD. The CDR3 totals 15 residues. V lost 1 base and J lost 4, with 12 bases in between. The CDR3 sequence is CATSDFPTGSYGYTF. CDR3 sequence (DNA): TGTGCCACCAGTGATTTCCCTACAGGGAGCTATGGCTACACCTTC.

The chain couples TRBV24-1 to TRBJ2-1; D unresolved. The CDR3 totals 16 residues. Germline V gene sequence: CDR1 KGHDR, CDR2 SFDVKD. Trimming cost V 4 bases and J 0 bases, with 12 bases left between them. This chain's CDR3 is CATSDPAQYSYNEQFF. DNA for the CDR3: TGTGCCACCAGTGACCCTGCACAGTACTCCTACAATGAGCAGTTCTTC.

The chain recombines TRBV7-9 with TRBJ2-3, with D perhaps TRBD1 (5 bases). The CDR3 runs 13 residues. Germline-derived CDR1 and CDR2 are SEHNR and FQNEAQ (reference sequence). The V gene lost 5 bases and the J gene lost 4 bases, with 10 bases spanning the gap. The CDR3 bases are TGTGCCAGCAGCACCCGACAGTCAGATACGCAGTATTTT. It translates to CASSTRQSDTQYF. The variable domain in full, completed from reference TRBV7-9 and TRBJ2-3, reads DTGVSQNPRHKITKRGQNVTFRCDPISEHNRLYWYRQTLGQGPEFLTYFQNEAQLEKSRLLSDRFSAERPKGSFSTLEIQRTEQGDSAMYLCASSTRQSDTQYFGPGTRLTVL.

The chain combines TRBV12-5 with TRBJ1-2, with 9 bases that match TRBD1. This CDR3 comprises 16 residues. The V and J ends lost 0 bases and 7 bases, in that order; junction bases with no gene match: 9. From germline, CDR1 is LGHNT and CDR2 FRNRAP. The CDR3 sequence is CASGLVPSQGAVGYTF. The CDR3 DNA reads TGTGCTAGTGGTTTGGTACCGTCACAGGGGGCGGTTGGCTACACCTTC.

The chain employs TRBV29-1 and TRBJ1-1; the D gene is possibly TRBD1 (5 bases). CDR1 and CDR2 (germline): SQVTM, ANQGSEA. V gave up 7 bases and J gave up 0 bases, with 12 bases separating them. The CDR3 sequence is 13 residues long. The CDR3 is CSAMTVMNTEAFF. CDR3 in DNA: TGCAGCGCTATGACAGTAATGAACACTGAAGCTTTCTTT. Based on the CDR3 plus reference TRBV29-1 and TRBJ1-1, the full variable domain is SAVISQKPSRDICQRGTSLTIQCQVDSQVTMMFWYRQQPGQSLTLIATANQGSEATYESGFVIDKFPISRPNLTFSTLTVSNMSPEDSSIYLCSAMTVMNTEAFFGQGTRLTVV.